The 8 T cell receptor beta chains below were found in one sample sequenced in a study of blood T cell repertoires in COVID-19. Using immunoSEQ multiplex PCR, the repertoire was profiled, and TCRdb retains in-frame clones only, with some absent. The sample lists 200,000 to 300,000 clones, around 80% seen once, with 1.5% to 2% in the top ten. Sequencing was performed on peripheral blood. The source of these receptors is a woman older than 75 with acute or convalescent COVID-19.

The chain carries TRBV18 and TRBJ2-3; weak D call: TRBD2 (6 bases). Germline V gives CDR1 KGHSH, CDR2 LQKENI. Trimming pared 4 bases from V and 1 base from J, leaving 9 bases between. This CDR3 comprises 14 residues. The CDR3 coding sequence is TGTGCCAGCTCACGTCCTAGCGGCACAGATACGCAGTATTTT. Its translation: CASSRPSGTDTQYF.

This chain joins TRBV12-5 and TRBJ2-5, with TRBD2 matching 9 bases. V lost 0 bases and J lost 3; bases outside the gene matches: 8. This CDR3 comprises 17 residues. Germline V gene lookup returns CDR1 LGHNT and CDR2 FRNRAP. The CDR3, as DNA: TGTGCTAGTGGTTTGGTATCTATTAGCGGGGGAAAAGAGACCCAGTACTTC. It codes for CASGLVSISGGKETQYF.

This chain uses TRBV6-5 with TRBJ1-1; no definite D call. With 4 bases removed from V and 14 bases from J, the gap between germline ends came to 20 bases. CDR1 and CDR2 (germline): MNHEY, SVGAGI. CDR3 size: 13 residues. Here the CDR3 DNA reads TGTGCCAGCAGTTCCTCGGACGGAGCATCGGGATTCTTT. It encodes CASSSSDGASGFF.

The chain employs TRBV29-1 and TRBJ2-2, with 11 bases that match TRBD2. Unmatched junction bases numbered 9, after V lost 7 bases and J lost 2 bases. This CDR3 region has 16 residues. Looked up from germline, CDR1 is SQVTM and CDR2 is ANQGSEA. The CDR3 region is CSAHDGLAGNTGELFF. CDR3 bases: TGCAGCGCCCATGACGGACTAGCGGGCAACACCGGGGAGCTGTTTTTT.

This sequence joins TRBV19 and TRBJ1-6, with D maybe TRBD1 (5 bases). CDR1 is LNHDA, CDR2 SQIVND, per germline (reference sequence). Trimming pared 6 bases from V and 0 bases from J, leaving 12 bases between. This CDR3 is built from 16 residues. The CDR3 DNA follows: TGTGCCAGTAGAAGACAGACAGACTCCTATAATTCACCCCTCCACTTT. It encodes CASRRQTDSYNSPLHF.

This chain's CDR3 is CASSSQGNEQFF. The CDR3 DNA sequence: TGTGCCAGCAGTTCGCAGGGCAATGAGCAGTTCTTC. The gene calls are TRBV6-6 and TRBJ2-1; possible D gene TRBD1, 5 bases. Deletions cut 4 bases from V and 6 bases from J, with 7 bases between. This CDR3 spans 12 amino acids. Looked up from germline, CDR1 is MNHNY and CDR2 is SVGAGI (reference sequence).

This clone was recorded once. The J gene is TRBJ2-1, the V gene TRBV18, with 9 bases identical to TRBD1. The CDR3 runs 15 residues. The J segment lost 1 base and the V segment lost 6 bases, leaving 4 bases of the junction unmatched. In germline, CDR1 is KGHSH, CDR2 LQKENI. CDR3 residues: CASSPGTGSYNEQFF. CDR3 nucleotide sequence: TGTGCCAGCTCCCCCGGGACAGGGTCCTACAATGAGCAGTTCTTC.

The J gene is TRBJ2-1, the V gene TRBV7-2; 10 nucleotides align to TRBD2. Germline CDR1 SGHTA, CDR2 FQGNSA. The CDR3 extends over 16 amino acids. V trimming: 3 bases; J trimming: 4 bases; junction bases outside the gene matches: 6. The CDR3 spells CASSFSSGGFYNEQFF. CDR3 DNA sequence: TGTGCCAGCAGCTTTTCTAGCGGGGGCTTTTACAATGAGCAGTTCTTC. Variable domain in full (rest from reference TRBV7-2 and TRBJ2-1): GAGVSQSPSNKVTEKGKDVELRCDPISGHTALYWYRQSLGQGLEFLIYFQGNSAPDKSGLPSDRFSAERTGGSVSTLTIQRTQQEDSAVYLCASSFSSGGFYNEQFFGPGTRLTVL.